This T cell receptor beta chain comes out of a study of shared clonotypes between healthy human individuals. Overall study context: Each donor's CD4 naive and CD4 memory cells filled three plates apiece, CD8 naive two, and CD8 memory one. Overall study results and limits: A reduction in generation probabilities was seen for non-shared clonotypes relative to those shared by all four donors.

CD8 cells regarded as naive lacked CD45RO, were positively chosen for CCR7, and omitted terminally differentiated effector memory CD45RA+ cells. Caucasian adults residing in Nashville, Tennessee made up all the donors. Deep was the level used in running the assay. Using immunoSEQ multiplex PCR, the repertoire was profiled, and TCRdb retains in-frame clones only, with some absent. This table holds roughly 2,000,000 clones, around 93% found once. J lost 7 bases, V lost 3 bases, and 6 bases had no gene match. CDR3 length equals 14 residues. Germline lookup yields CDR1 MGHRA and CDR2 YSYEKL. This clone has just one count. What it binds is not known. Distinct nucleotide sequences in the sample also encode this CDR3.

The chain uses TRBV4-1 and TRBJ2-7, with TRBD1 identical over 10 bases. The sample was naive CD8+ T cells from PBMCs. This TCR was recovered from a man between 18 and 35 years old in good health. Some clones in this sample may be carry-over from other donors' samples. This CDR3 reads CASSQRQGAGEQYF. The CDR3 DNA follows: TGCGCCAGCAGCCAGAGACAGGGGGCGGGAGAGCAGTACTTC.